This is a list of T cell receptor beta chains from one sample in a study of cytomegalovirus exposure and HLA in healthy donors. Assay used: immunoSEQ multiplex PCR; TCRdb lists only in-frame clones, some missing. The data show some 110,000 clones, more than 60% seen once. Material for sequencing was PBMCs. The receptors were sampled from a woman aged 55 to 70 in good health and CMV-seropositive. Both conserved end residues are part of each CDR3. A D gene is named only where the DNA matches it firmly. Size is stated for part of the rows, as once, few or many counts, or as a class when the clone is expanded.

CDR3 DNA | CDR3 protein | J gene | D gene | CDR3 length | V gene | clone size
TGTGCCAGTAGGCCCGGAGGGGGGGTTAGCAATCAGCCCCAGCATTTT | CASRPGGGVSNQPQHF | TRBJ1-5 | NA | 16 | TRBV19 | NA
TGTGCCTGGAGCCCTGACAGGGTTGCTTATGGCTACACCTTC | CAWSPDRVAYGYTF | TRBJ1-2 | TRBD1 | 14 | TRBV30 | NA
TGTGCCAGCAGCTTGCAGGGGGCTGCCGGGGAGCTGTTTTTT | CASSLQGAAGELFF | TRBJ2-2 | TRBD1 | 14 | TRBV5-4 | NA
TGTGCCAGCAGGACGCCCAGGGCCAACTCTGGGGCCAACGTCCTGACTTTC | CASRTPRANSGANVLTF | TRBJ2-6 | NA | 17 | TRBV7-9 | NA
TGTGCCAGCAGTTCGACAGCGGGCGGCTACACCTTC | CASSSTAGGYTF | TRBJ1-2 | NA | 12 | TRBV6-5 | NA
TGTGCCAGCAGTGTGGTGACAGGACTTTACGAGCAGTACTTC | CASSVVTGLYEQYF | TRBJ2-7 | NA | 14 | TRBV6-5 | NA
TGTGCCAGCAGCTTAGCGGAGGGTCTTACTCGGGTTAACACTGAAGCTTTCTTT | CASSLAEGLTRVNTEAFF | TRBJ1-1 | NA | 18 | TRBV7-8 | NA
TGTGCCAGCTCAGCTGGACAGGGGAGACACACCATATATTTT | CASSAGQGRHTIYF | TRBJ1-3 | TRBD1 | 14 | TRBV18 | NA
TGTGCCAGCAGCTTAAACAGGGGGCGCTTGGGAAAACTGTTTTTT | CASSLNRGRLGKLFF | TRBJ1-4 | TRBD1 | 15 | TRBV7-9 | NA
TGTGCCAGCAGCTTTCCTGGGGCGGGGATAAATGAGCAGTTCTTC | CASSFPGAGINEQFF | TRBJ2-1 | NA | 15 | TRBV5-4 | few
TGTGCCAGCAGCTTAGCCGGGACAGGGGACCCCTACGAGCAGTACTTC | CASSLAGTGDPYEQYF | TRBJ2-7 | TRBD1 | 16 | TRBV7-2 | NA
TGTGCCAGCAGCCAAGATCGAGGGGGTACGCAGTATTTT | CASSQDRGGTQYF | TRBJ2-3 | NA | 13 | TRBV4-2 | NA
TGTGCCAGCAGCCCGACAGTGAAGGTGGAGTACTTC | CASSPTVKVEYF | TRBJ2-7 | NA | 12 | TRBV28 | NA
TGTGCCAGCAGCTTAGGAGGGAGGGGAATCCGCCAGCATTTT | CASSLGGRGIRQHF | TRBJ1-5 | NA | 14 | TRBV7-8 | NA
TGTGCCAGCAGCTTGGACCCAGCTAACTATGGCTACACCTTC | CASSLDPANYGYTF | TRBJ1-2 | NA | 14 | TRBV5-4 | once
TGTGCCAGCAGCCGTATATCCCAGGACAGGGTTAACTATGGCTACACCTTC | CASSRISQDRVNYGYTF | TRBJ1-2 | TRBD1 | 17 | TRBV11-2 | NA
TGTGCCAGCAGGACAGGGACAGCTAGCACAGATACGCAGTATTTT | CASRTGTASTDTQYF | TRBJ2-3 | TRBD1 | 15 | TRBV14 | NA
TGTGCCAGCAGTTTCTCGCCTACAGGGATTTCCTACGAGCAGTACTTC | CASSFSPTGISYEQYF | TRBJ2-7 | NA | 16 | TRBV28 | NA
TGTGCCAGCAGCTTATTTTCCACGACAGAAGCTTTCTTT | CASSLFSTTEAFF | TRBJ1-1 | NA | 13 | TRBV7-9 | NA
TGCGCCAGCAGCCAAGGCGAGGGATCTGGAAACACCATATATTTT | CASSQGEGSGNTIYF | TRBJ1-3 | NA | 15 | TRBV4-3 | NA
TGCGCCAGCAGCTTGAGACCGGGGGGCGTGACTGAAGCTTTCTTT | CASSLRPGGVTEAFF | TRBJ1-1 | NA | 15 | TRBV5-1 | NA
TGTGCCAGCTCACCCACGGAGAAAATAGCGGGAGGGTACAATGAGCAGTTCTTC | CASSPTEKIAGGYNEQFF | TRBJ2-1 | TRBD2 | 18 | TRBV18 | NA
TGTGCCAGCAGCCCGGATACAGGGGGTTACGTGGGCTACACCTTC | CASSPDTGGYVGYTF | TRBJ1-2 | TRBD1 | 15 | TRBV5-1 | NA
TGTGCCAGCAGCCCCATGTCAGGGAACACTGAAGCTTTCTTT | CASSPMSGNTEAFF | TRBJ1-1 | NA | 14 | TRBV7-9 | NA
TGTGCCAGCTCGGCGCGGAGCCAAGAGACCCAGTACTTC | CASSARSQETQYF | TRBJ2-5 | NA | 13 | TRBV18 | NA
TGCGCCAGCAGCGGGGGTCAGGGGTCGGTCGGTGGCTACACCTTC | CASSGGQGSVGGYTF | TRBJ1-2 | NA | 15 | TRBV5-1 | few
TGTGCCAGCAGCTTAGGTTTCGGGACAGACACCTACGAGCAGTACTTC | CASSLGFGTDTYEQYF | TRBJ2-7 | TRBD1 | 16 | TRBV7-2 | NA
TGTGCCAGCAGCTTAGGGGAGGGTTTGGGCACTGAAGCTTTCTTT | CASSLGEGLGTEAFF | TRBJ1-1 | NA | 15 | TRBV7-9 | NA
TGTGCCAGCAGCTTGAAGAGGGGGCCAAGCTCTGGAAACACCATATATTTT | CASSLKRGPSSGNTIYF | TRBJ1-3 | TRBD1 | 17 | TRBV5-6 | NA
TGTGCCTGGAACCGACAGGGGCTCGAGCAGTACTTC | CAWNRQGLEQYF | TRBJ2-7 | TRBD1 | 12 | TRBV30 | few
TGTGCCAGCAGTGAAGAAGGGGCAGGGTTAAACACTGAAGCTTTCTTT | CASSEEGAGLNTEAFF | TRBJ1-1 | NA | 16 | TRBV25-1 | NA
TGTGCCAGCAGTCTCGGCTCTGGAAACACCATATATTTT | CASSLGSGNTIYF | TRBJ1-3 | NA | 13 | TRBV7-2 | NA